This T cell receptor beta chain was profiled in a study of shared clonotypes between healthy human individuals. At the level of the study: The plates for each donor numbered three CD4 naive, three CD4 memory, two CD8 naive and one CD8 memory.

Donors were healthy HIV-negative adults without recently reported acute infections or vaccinations. The CDR3 length is 15 residues. The V end was cut by 3 bases, the J end by 2 bases, with 10 bases between. In germline, CDR1 is SGHTA, CDR2 FQGNSA. Turning to this clone: This sample includes further DNA sequences coding for the same CDR3.

Assay: immunoSEQ multiplex PCR; the TCRdb copy retains only in-frame clones and omits some. The top ten hold approximately 0.4% of the sample, which has 2 million to 2.5 million clones, 93% seen once. Material: naive CD4+ T cells from PBMCs. Subset denoted: CD45RA+ positively selected. This chain links TRBV7-2 with TRBJ2-2, with D possibly matching TRBD2 (6 bases). The receptor's source is a man between 18 and 29 years old in good health. Some clones in this sample may be carry-over from other donors' samples. CDR3: CASSFRGANTGELFF. CDR3 coding DNA: TGTGCCAGCAGCTTTCGCGGGGCAAACACCGGGGAGCTGTTTTTT.